Reported below is one TCR beta chain. These data originate in a study of blood T cell repertoires in COVID-19. Produced via immunoSEQ multiplex PCR; TCRdb's table is partial and in-frame only. The profile covers 52,000 or so clones, with 86% appearing a single time and around 27% taken by the ten largest. CDR3 length: 15 residues. The germline V gene encodes CDR1 MDHEN and CDR2 SYDVKM. J was trimmed by 0 bases and V by 9 bases; bases with no gene match: 4. Sequenced material: peripheral blood. The TCR sequence derives from a human donor in a cohort sampled during active COVID-19. This rearrangement joins TRBV28 to TRBJ2-2; 10 bases agree with TRBD1. CDR3 DNA sequence: TGTGCCAGTTGGACAGGGGGACCGAACACCGGGGAGCTGTTTTTT. Translation gives CASWTGGPNTGELFF.